The rows below give T cell receptor beta chains drawn from one sample of a study of OX40 agonist ivuxolimab in advanced cancers. Clones were sequenced by immunoSEQ multiplex PCR, and TCRdb holds only the in-frame ones, with some missing. The data hold some 64,000 clones, with 87% observed a single time. The source was CD4+ or CD8+ T cells sorted from blood, collected in a trial of the OX40 agonist ivuxolimab. The receptors come from an adult with an advanced solid tumor such as melanoma, head and neck, liver or kidney cancer. The conserved cysteine and the conserved F or W are not part of the CDR3 here.

TRBJ1-1,TRBV18,ASSPQEVNTEAF
TRBJ2-5,TRBV11-2,ASSLAYQETQY
TRBJ2-2,TRBV7-6,ASSFLETGELF
TRBJ1-5,TRBV29-1,SVSYGTAYNQPQH
TRBJ2-2,TRBV15,ATSGGSVDGELF
TRBJ1-2,TRBV7-2,ASSLDGNYGYT
TRBJ1-3,TRBV19,ASSIRVPGNTIY
TRBJ2-7,TRBV28,ASRGQYEQY
TRBJ2-5,TRBV7-8,ASSLGGTSGLQETQY
TRBJ2-7,TRBV9,ASSRAGSTYEQY
TRBJ2-5,TRBV6-5,ASRRGRDQETQY
TRBJ2-5,TRBV2,ASSEVGGVETQY
TRBJ2-7,TRBV10-3,AARSAGNEQY
TRBJ2-1,TRBV18,ASSRGTGNEQF
TRBJ1-5,TRBV27,ATKAQGYSNQPQH
TRBJ2-7,TRBV28,ASSFGKPSYEQY
TRBJ1-4,TRBV28,ASSSTGREKLF
TRBJ1-1,TRBV11-2,ASSLIQEAEAF
TRBJ2-7,TRBV18,ASSPTTWESIPYEQY
TRBJ2-3,TRBV30,AWGGQASGKTTDTQY
TRBJ2-5,TRBV30,AWIGNEETQY
TRBJ2-3,TRBV15,ATSRAYRVSSDTQY
TRBJ2-7,TRBV7-6,ASKRDPSSYEQY
TRBJ2-5,TRBV19,ASSVQGAKETQY